This T cell receptor beta chain is drawn from a study of T cell repertoires in cytomegalovirus infection. Study at large: Indications of both CMV infection and matching HLA type were provided by public TCR beta signatures.

Trimming at V came to 3 bases and at J to 12 bases, leaving 7 bases not matched to a gene. CDR1 and CDR2 (germline): DFQATT, SNEGSKA (reference sequence). The CDR3 runs 11 residues. Comment on this clonotype: The antigen is unknown.

Study-level results: There were HLA-C-restricted CMV-specific TCR beta clonotypes dominating the ex vivo response.

One entry per CDR3 protein, called by TCRdb with MiXCR from the reads. The sample holds about half a million distinct CDR3 sequences, more than 30% seen once. The TCR comes from a human donor in good health (CMV status not recorded). Some clones in this sample may be carry-over from other donors' samples. The sample in question was cultured PBMCs, obtained from culture after CMV antigen stimulation. The J gene is TRBJ1-1, the V gene TRBV20-1; 7 bases are a match to TRBD1. The CDR3 DNA reads as TGCAGTGCTAGTCAGGGGGGGGTCTCTTTCTTT. It yields the protein CSASQGGVSFF.